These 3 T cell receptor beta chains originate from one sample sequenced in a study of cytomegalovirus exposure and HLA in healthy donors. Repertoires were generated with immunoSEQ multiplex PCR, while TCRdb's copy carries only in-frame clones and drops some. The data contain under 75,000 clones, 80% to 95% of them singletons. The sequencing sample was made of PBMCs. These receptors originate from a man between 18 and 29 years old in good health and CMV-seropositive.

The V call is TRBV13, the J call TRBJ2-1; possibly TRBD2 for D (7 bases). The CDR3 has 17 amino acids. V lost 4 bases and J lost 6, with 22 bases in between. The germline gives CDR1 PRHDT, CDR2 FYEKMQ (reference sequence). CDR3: CASSSPVASGGGNEQFF. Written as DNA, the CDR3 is TGTGCCAGCAGCTCCCCCGTAGCTAGCGGAGGGGGCAATGAGCAGTTCTTC.

CDR3 DNA sequence: TGTGCCAGCAGTGACACGGAGAGCTCCTACAATGAGCAGTTCTTC. This gives the protein CASSDTESSYNEQFF. The rearrangement links TRBV6-4 to TRBJ2-1; D remains ambiguous. Trimming left V 2 bases short and J 0 bases short, with 8 bases between. This CDR3 comprises 15 residues. Looked up from germline, CDR1 is MRHNA and CDR2 is SNTAGT.

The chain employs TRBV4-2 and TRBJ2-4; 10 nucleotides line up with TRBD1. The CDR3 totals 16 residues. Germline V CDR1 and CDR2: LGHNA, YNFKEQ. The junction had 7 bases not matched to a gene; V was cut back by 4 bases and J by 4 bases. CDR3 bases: TGTGCCAGCAGCCCTAGCCCGGACAGGGGGAAAAACATTCAGTACTTC. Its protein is CASSPSPDRGKNIQYF.